The 5 T cell receptor beta chains reported below all come from one sample, sequenced in a study of control samples from healthy donors and cancer patients. The repertoire was sequenced with immunoSEQ multiplex PCR; TCRdb's copy has only in-frame clones and lacks some. The table lists over 110,000 clones, approximately 91% of them singletons. Material for sequencing was blood. The receptors stem from a woman aged 25 to 39 in good health.

The chain couples TRBV7-8 to TRBJ2-1; 10 nucleotides line up with TRBD2. CDR3 length equals 15 residues. Germline CDR1 reads SGHVS; CDR2 reads FQNEAQ. V trimming: 4 bases; J trimming: 8 bases; junction bases outside the gene matches: 8. This CDR3 reads CASSYSGRLGYEQFF. DNA of the CDR3: TGTGCCAGCAGCTATAGCGGGAGGCTGGGCTATGAGCAGTTCTTC.

The genes are TRBV20-1 and TRBJ2-7; D unclear. CDR1 DFQATT and CDR2 SNEGSKA come from the germline V gene (reference sequence). V was shortened by 5 bases and J by 4 bases, with 9 bases between the two germline ends. The CDR3 extends over 11 amino acids. This chain's CDR3 is CSAPRVYEQYF. CDR3 coding DNA: TGCAGTGCTCCTCGAGTTTACGAGCAGTACTTC.

The chain has TRBV7-9 and TRBJ2-7; 8 nucleotides align to TRBD2. This CDR3 is built from 15 residues. The trim removed 2 bases at V and 1 base at J, leaving 4 bases unmatched. Germline V gives CDR1 SEHNR, CDR2 FQNEAQ (reference sequence). The CDR3 region has the DNA TGTGCCAGCAGCTTAAAGCGGGAGAGGTCCTACGAGCAGTACTTC. This translates into CASSLKRERSYEQYF.

This chain joins TRBV5-4 and TRBJ2-1, with 11 bases matching TRBD1. This CDR3 region has 16 residues. The V segment lost 3 bases and the J segment 4 bases; nucleotides outside the gene matches: 6. Germline CDR1 reads SGHNT; CDR2 reads YYREEE (reference sequence). The CDR3 DNA reads as TGTGCCAGCAGCTCTCGGGGACAGGGGGGGTACAATGAGCAGTTCTTC. Translation gives CASSSRGQGGYNEQFF.

The chain combines TRBV11-2 with TRBJ2-7; D is perhaps TRBD2 (5 bases). V lost 2 bases and J 2 bases, leaving 7 bases between the germline ends. CDR3 size: 13 residues. Germline CDR1 and CDR2: SGHAT and FQNNGV. CDR3: CASSLSGTYEQYF. The CDR3 DNA follows: TGTGCCAGCAGCTTATCCGGGACCTACGAGCAGTACTTC. Drawing the rest from reference TRBV11-2 and TRBJ2-7, the complete variable domain is EAGVAQSPRYKIIEKRQSVAFWCNPISGHATLYWYQQILGQGPKLLIQFQNNGVVDDSQLPKDRFSAERLKGVDSTLKIQPAKLEDSAVYLCASSLSGTYEQYFGPGTRLTVT.